This T cell receptor beta chain appears in the sequencing data of a study of OX40 agonist ivuxolimab in advanced cancers. Note on this clone: What it recognizes is unknown.

Clones were read by immunoSEQ multiplex PCR, and TCRdb kept only the in-frame ones, dropping some. The table has some 41,000 clones, nearly 90% seen once. Regarding the study as a whole: At 0.1-3.0 mg/kg, partial responders had clonal expansion among the lowest observed.

The sequence derives from an adult with an advanced solid tumor such as melanoma, head and neck, liver or kidney cancer. Sample: CD4+ or CD8+ T cells sorted from blood, taken in a trial of the OX40 agonist ivuxolimab.

The CDR3 nucleotides are TGTGCCAGCTCACCACCAACCGGGATCCAACGCACGCAGTATTTT. Its translation is CASSPPTGIQRTQYF. This rearrangement joins TRBV18 to TRBJ2-3, with a weak D call TRBD2 (5 bases). Germline V CDR1 and CDR2: KGHSH, LQKENI. V dropped 0 bases and J dropped 9 bases, with 16 bases sitting between them. The CDR3 extends over 15 amino acids.